What follows are 13 T cell receptor beta chains derived from one specimen sequenced in a study of blood T cell repertoires in COVID-19. Generated by immunoSEQ multiplex PCR, the TCRdb table keeps only in-frame clones and is missing some. The table records around 150,000 clones, roughly 82% of them present only once. Sample: peripheral blood. Every receptor here comes from a man in his 70s with acute or convalescent COVID-19.

V usage is TRBV30 and J usage is TRBJ2-7; TRBD1 matches 9 bases. V shed 1 base and J 5 bases; nucleotides not matched to a gene: 0. The CDR3 totals 12 residues. Germline V gives CDR1 GTSNPN, CDR2 SVGIG (reference sequence). CDR3 sequence (DNA): TGTGCCTGGAGTGGACAGGGGGACGAGCAGTACTTC. This sequence encodes CAWSGQGDEQYF. The variable domain in full, completed from reference TRBV30 and TRBJ2-7, reads SQTIHQWPATLVQPVGSPLSLECTVEGTSNPNLYWYRQAAGRGLQLLFYSVGIGQISSEVPQNLSASRPQDRQFILSSKKLLLSDSGFYLCAWSGQGDEQYFGPGTRLTVT.

This clone was counted once. V is TRBV19 and J is TRBJ1-5; D possibly corresponds to TRBD1 (5 bases). Germline V gene sequence: CDR1 LNHDA, CDR2 SQIVND (reference sequence). This CDR3 spans 17 amino acids. The V end was cut by 4 bases, the J end by 5 bases, with 21 bases between. CDR3 loop: CASSNPPLGGGDQPQHF. The CDR3 nucleotides are TGTGCCAGTAGTAATCCCCCGCTGGGGGGGGGTGATCAGCCCCAGCATTTT.

The chain is built from TRBV2 and TRBJ1-4; 9 bases line up with TRBD1. Germline-derived CDR1 and CDR2 are SNHLY and FYNNEI. The CDR3 runs to 14 residues. V was clipped by 6 bases and J by 7 bases; unmatched bases: 6. CDR3: CASREGTGIEKLFF. The CDR3 bases are TGTGCCAGCAGGGAGGGGACAGGGATTGAAAAACTGTTTTTT.

The J gene is TRBJ1-1, the V gene TRBV21-1. TRBV21-1 is assigned pseudogene status. The CDR3 spans 15 residues. This CDR3 reads CASSKEGGGVGEAFF. CDR3 sequence (DNA): TGTGCCAGCAGCAAAGAGGGGGGAGGGGTAGGTGAAGCTTTCTTT.

V usage is TRBV5-5 and J usage is TRBJ2-1; 7 bases map to TRBD1. The junction had 10 bases not matched to a gene; V was cut back by 2 bases and J by 5 bases. The length of the CDR3 is 16 residues. Germline assignment: CDR1 SGHKS and CDR2 YYEKEE (reference sequence). CDR3 sequence reads: CASSFSGGRGDNEQFF. In nucleotides, the CDR3 is TGTGCCAGCAGCTTCTCAGGGGGACGGGGCGACAATGAGCAGTTCTTC.

The V and J genes are TRBV7-2 and TRBJ2-1; 9 bases map to TRBD1. CDR3 length equals 15 residues. The V gene's germline CDR1 is SGHTA and CDR2 FQGNSA. V was clipped by 2 bases and J by 6 bases; unmatched bases: 5. The CDR3 sequence: CASSLQGQGRNEQFF. The DNA of the CDR3 is TGTGCCAGCAGCTTACAGGGACAGGGCCGCAATGAGCAGTTCTTC.

This clone was seen a few times. V and J are TRBV24-1 and TRBJ1-2, with D maybe TRBD1 (5 bases). This CDR3 spans 18 amino acids. Germline CDR1 reads KGHDR; CDR2 reads SFDVKD. Trimming removed 3 bases at V and 4 bases at J, with 23 bases between. CDR3: CATSDAGGQGGTLYGYTF. The CDR3 nucleotides read TGTGCCACCAGTGATGCCGGTGGGCAGGGTGGCACCCTCTATGGCTACACCTTC.

The rearrangement joins TRBV6-5 to TRBJ2-7; tentative D call: TRBD2 (5 bases). The CDR3 totals 14 residues. Trimming removed 0 bases from V and 0 bases from J, with 6 bases in between. Germline V lookup: CDR1 MNHEY, CDR2 SVGAGI. The CDR3 nucleotides read TGTGCCAGCAGTTACTCCGGGAACTCCTACGAGCAGTACTTC. As protein: CASSYSGNSYEQYF.

The rearrangement links TRBV27 to TRBJ1-4; 10 bases are a match to TRBD1. The V and J ends lost 4 bases and 7 bases, in that order; junction bases with no gene match: 3. This CDR3 region has 14 residues. Germline V lookup: CDR1 MNHEY, CDR2 SMNVEV (reference sequence). CDR3 region: CASSSRDRGEKLFF. The CDR3 DNA reads as TGTGCCAGCAGTTCTCGGGACAGGGGTGAAAAACTGTTTTTT.

The chain combines TRBV5-1 with TRBJ2-1; weak D call: TRBD1 (6 bases). This CDR3 contains 16 residues. Between the trimmed V and J ends, which lost 4 bases and 0 bases, there was a span of 14 bases. Germline V gives CDR1 SGHRS, CDR2 YFSETQ. The CDR3 DNA is TGCGCCAGCAGCCTTCAAGGGACACGCTCCTACAATGAGCAGTTCTTC. This codes for CASSLQGTRSYNEQFF.

The rearrangement uses TRBV7-9 and TRBJ1-6; TRBD1 agrees at 7 bases. The V segment lost 5 bases and the J segment 7 bases; nucleotides outside the gene matches: 8. The V gene's germline CDR1 is SEHNR and CDR2 FQNEAQ (reference sequence). This CDR3 has 15 amino acids. CDR3 nucleotides: TGTGCCAGCAGCGCACGGCCCAGGGGGAATTCACCCCTCCACTTT. Encoded protein: CASSARPRGNSPLHF.

About this clone itself: Other DNA variants within this sample encode the same CDR3. The rearrangement links TRBV6-5 to TRBJ1-2, with 9 bases that match TRBD1. The CDR3 is 14 residues long. V dropped 6 bases and J dropped 3; count of bases not matched to a gene: 5. CDR1 and CDR2 (germline): MNHEY, SVGAGI. CDR3 in DNA: TGTGCCAGCAGCCTACAGGGGGCGGACTATGGCTACACCTTC. This translates into CASSLQGADYGYTF.

V is TRBV30 and J is TRBJ2-1; D is possibly TRBD1 (5 bases). From germline, CDR1 is GTSNPN and CDR2 SVGIG (reference sequence). The CDR3 runs 15 residues. Deletions cut 0 bases from V and 0 bases from J, with 9 bases between. In nucleotides, the CDR3 is TGTGCCTGGAGTGTCGGTCAGGGCTCCTACAATGAGCAGTTCTTC. It encodes CAWSVGQGSYNEQFF.